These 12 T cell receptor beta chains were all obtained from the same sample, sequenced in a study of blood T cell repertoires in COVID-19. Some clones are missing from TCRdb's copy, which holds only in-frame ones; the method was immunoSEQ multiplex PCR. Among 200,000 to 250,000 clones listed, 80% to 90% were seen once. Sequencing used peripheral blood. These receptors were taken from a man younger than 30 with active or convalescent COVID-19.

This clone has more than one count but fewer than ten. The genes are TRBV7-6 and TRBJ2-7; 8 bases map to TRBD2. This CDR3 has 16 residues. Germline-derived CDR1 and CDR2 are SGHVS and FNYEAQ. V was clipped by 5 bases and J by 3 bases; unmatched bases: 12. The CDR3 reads CASSPLRGTRLYEQYF. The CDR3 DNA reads TGTGCCAGCAGCCCATTAAGGGGGACTAGACTCTACGAGCAGTACTTC.

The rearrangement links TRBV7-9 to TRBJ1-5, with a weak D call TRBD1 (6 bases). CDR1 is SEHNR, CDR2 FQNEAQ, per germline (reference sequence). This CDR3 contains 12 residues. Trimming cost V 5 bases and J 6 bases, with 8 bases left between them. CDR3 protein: CASSLRGQPQHF. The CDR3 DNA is TGTGCCAGCAGCCTCAGGGGTCAGCCCCAGCATTTT. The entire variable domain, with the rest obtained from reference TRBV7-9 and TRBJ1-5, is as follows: DTGVSQNPRHKITKRGQNVTFRCDPISEHNRLYWYRQTLGQGPEFLTYFQNEAQLEKSRLLSDRFSAERPKGSFSTLEIQRTEQGDSAMYLCASSLRGQPQHFGDGTRLSIL.

The CDR3 protein is CASSPLAARSTDTQYF. CDR3 nucleotide sequence: TGTGCCAGCAGTCCCCTAGCGGCGAGGAGCACAGATACGCAGTATTTT. J is TRBJ2-3 and V is TRBV27, with TRBD2 matching over 7 bases. The CDR3 covers 16 residues. Germline loops: CDR1 MNHEY, CDR2 SMNVEV (reference sequence). Trimming removed 5 bases from V and 0 bases from J; junction bases left unmatched: 8.

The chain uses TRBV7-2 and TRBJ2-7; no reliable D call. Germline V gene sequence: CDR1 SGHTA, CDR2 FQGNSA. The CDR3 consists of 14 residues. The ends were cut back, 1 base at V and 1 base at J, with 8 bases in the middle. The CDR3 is CASSLGSKSYEQYF. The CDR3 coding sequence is TGTGCCAGCAGCTTAGGATCTAAGTCCTACGAGCAGTACTTC.

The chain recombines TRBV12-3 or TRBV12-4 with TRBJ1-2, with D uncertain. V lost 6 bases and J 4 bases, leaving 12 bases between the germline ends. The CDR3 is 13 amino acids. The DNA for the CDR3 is TGTGCCAGCAGCCCCCGGGAGACCTATGGCTACACCTTC. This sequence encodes CASSPRETYGYTF.

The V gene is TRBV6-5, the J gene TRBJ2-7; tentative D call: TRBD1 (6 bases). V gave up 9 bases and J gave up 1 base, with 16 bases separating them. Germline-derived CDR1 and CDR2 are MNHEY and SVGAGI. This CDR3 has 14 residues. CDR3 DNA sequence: TGTGCCAGTCTTAACAGGGTCCCGTCCTACGAGCAGTACTTC. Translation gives CASLNRVPSYEQYF.

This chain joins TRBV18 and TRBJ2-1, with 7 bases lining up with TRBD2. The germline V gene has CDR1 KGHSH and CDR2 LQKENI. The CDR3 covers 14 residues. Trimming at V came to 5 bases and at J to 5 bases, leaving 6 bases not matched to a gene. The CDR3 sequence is CASSGAGANNEQFF. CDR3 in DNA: TGTGCCAGCTCAGGGGCGGGAGCAAACAATGAGCAGTTCTTC.

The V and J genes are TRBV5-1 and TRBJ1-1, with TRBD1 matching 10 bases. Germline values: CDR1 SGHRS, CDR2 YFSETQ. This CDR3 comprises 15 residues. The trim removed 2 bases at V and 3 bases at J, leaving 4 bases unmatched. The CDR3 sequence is CASSLRQGADTEAFF. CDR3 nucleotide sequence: TGCGCCAGCAGCTTACGACAGGGGGCGGACACTGAAGCTTTCTTT.

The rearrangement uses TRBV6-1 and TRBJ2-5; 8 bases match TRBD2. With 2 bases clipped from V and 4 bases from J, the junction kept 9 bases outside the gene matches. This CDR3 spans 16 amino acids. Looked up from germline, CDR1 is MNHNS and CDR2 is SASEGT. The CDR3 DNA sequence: TGTGCCAGCAGTGAAAGCCAGGCTAGCGGGTTAGAGACCCAGTACTTC. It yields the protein CASSESQASGLETQYF.

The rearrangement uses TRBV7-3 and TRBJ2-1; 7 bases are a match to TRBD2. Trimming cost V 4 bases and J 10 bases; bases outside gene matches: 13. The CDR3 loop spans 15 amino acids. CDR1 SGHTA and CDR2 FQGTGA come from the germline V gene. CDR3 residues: CASSSTPSGFPEQFF. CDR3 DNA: TGTGCCAGCAGCTCGACTCCTAGCGGTTTCCCGGAGCAGTTCTTC. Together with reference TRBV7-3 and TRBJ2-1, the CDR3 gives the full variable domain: GAGVSQTPSNKVTEKGKYVELRCDPISGHTALYWYRQSLGQGPEFLIYFQGTGAADDSGLPNDRFFAVRPEGSVSTLKIQRTERGDSAVYLCASSSTPSGFPEQFFGPGTRLTVL.

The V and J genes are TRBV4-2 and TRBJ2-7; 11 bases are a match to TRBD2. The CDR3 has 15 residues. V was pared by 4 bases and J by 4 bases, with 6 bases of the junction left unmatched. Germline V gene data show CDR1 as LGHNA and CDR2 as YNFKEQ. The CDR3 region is CASSPTSGIGYEQYF. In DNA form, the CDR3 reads TGTGCCAGCAGCCCGACTAGCGGGATCGGGTACGAGCAGTACTTC.

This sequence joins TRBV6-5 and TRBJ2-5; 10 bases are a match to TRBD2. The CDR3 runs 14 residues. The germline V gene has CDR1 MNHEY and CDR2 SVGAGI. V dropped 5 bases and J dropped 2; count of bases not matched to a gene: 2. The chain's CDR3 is CASSKLAGQETQYF. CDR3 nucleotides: TGTGCCAGCAGTAAACTAGCGGGACAAGAGACCCAGTACTTC.